A single sample is the source of the 5 T cell receptor beta chains below, sequenced in a study of shared clonotypes between healthy human individuals. The method was immunoSEQ multiplex PCR; TCRdb's version includes in-frame clones alone and lacks a portion of them. The repertoire holds around 430,000 clones, with 79% as singletons. The sample was PBMCs. These receptors all come from a woman aged 40 to 50 in good health. Some clones in this sample may be carry-over from other donors' samples.

This sequence joins TRBV28 and TRBJ1-4; 7 bases line up with TRBD1. The trim removed 6 bases at V and 0 bases at J, leaving 7 bases unmatched. Germline CDR1 is MDHEN and CDR2 is SYDVKM. This CDR3 has 16 residues. CDR3 loop: CASSPQRGPTNEKLFF. In nucleotides, the CDR3 is TGTGCCAGCAGCCCTCAAAGGGGGCCAACTAATGAAAAACTGTTTTTT.

This clone was counted between two and nine times. The J gene is TRBJ2-7, the V gene TRBV7-9, with TRBD1 identical over 7 bases. Germline V gene sequence: CDR1 SEHNR, CDR2 FQNEAQ (reference sequence). The J segment lost 7 bases and the V segment lost 4 bases, leaving 10 bases of the junction unmatched. CDR3 length: 14 residues. The CDR3, as DNA: TGTGCCAGCAGCTCAGACAGGGAGACCTGGGAGCAGTACTTC. It encodes CASSSDRETWEQYF.

This clone has only a few counts. The chain links TRBV2 to TRBJ1-1; D may be TRBD1 (5 bases). V was shortened by 10 bases and J by 2 bases, with 11 bases between the two germline ends. Germline lookup yields CDR1 SNHLY and CDR2 FYNNEI. The CDR3 length is 12 residues. The CDR3 bases are TGTGCCAACCACAGGACTAACACTGAAGCTTTCTTT. Translated: CANHRTNTEAFF.

V is TRBV29-1 and J is TRBJ1-1; no firm D call. Germline-derived CDR1 and CDR2 are SQVTM and ANQGSEA. The ends were cut back, 1 base at V and 0 bases at J, with 12 bases in the middle. This CDR3 is built from 15 residues. The CDR3 DNA follows: TGCAGCGTTGAAGCCAGACTGACCTTGAACACTGAAGCTTTCTTT. Its protein is CSVEARLTLNTEAFF.

The gene calls are TRBV7-5 and TRBJ2-7; the table names TRBD1, a call not compared with the DNA. TRBV7-5 is a pseudogene locus. The CDR3 consists of 16 residues. The DNA of the CDR3 is TGTGTCAGAAGCTTAGTCCGTTCTGGACAGGCCTACGAGCAGTACTTC. Translated, it gives CVRSLVRSGQAYEQYF.